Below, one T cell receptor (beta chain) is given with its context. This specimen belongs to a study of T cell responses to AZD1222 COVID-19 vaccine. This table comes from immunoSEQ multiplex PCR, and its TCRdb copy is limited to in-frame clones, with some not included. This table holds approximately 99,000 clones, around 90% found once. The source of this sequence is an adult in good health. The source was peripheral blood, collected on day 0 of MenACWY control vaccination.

The CDR3 region has the DNA TGCGCCAGCAGTTTAGACAGGTCAGCTAACTATGGCTACACCTTC. This encodes CASSLDRSANYGYTF. The V and J genes are TRBV10-1 and TRBJ1-2, with D possibly matching TRBD1 (6 bases). The germline CDR1 and CDR2 sequences are WNHNN and SYGVQD (reference sequence). The V end was cut by 5 bases, the J end by 0 bases, with 13 bases between. The CDR3 extends over 15 amino acids.